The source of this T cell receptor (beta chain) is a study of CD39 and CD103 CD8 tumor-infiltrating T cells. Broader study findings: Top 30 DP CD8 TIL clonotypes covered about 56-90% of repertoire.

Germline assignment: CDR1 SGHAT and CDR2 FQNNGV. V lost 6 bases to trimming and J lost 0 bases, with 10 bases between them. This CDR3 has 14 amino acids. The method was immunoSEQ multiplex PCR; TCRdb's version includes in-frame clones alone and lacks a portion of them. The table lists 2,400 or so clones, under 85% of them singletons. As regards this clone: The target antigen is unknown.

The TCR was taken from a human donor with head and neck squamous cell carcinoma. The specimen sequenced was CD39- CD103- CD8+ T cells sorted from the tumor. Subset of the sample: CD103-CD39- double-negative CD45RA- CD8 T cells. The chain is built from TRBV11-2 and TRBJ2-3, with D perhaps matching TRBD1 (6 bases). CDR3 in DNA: TGTGCCAGCAGTTGGACAGAAAGCACAGATACGCAGTATTTT. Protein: CASSWTESTDTQYF.